The clone carrying this T cell receptor (beta chain) has only a few counts. Germline loops: CDR1 SGHAT, CDR2 FQNNGV. V shed 2 bases and J shed 0 bases, with 7 bases lying between them. This CDR3 contains 14 residues. The data stem from a study of spatial heterogeneity in lung cancer. Overall study: The study observed each unique TCR and UMI combination more than ten times on average in raw reads.

One entry per CDR3 protein results from TCRdb running MiXCR on the 5' RACE reads. The sample shows 90,000 to 95,000 distinct CDR3 sequences, less than 15% of them seen only once. Time point here: sample taken at primary tumor resection. Sequencing covered unsorted whole RNA taken from tumor, nontumor lung or frozen PBMC. V usage is TRBV11-2 and J usage is TRBJ1-2; no clear D. The TCR originated in a male donor with early-stage non-small cell lung cancer. This sample comprised PBMCs, obtained at surgery. The CDR3 DNA is TGTGCCAGCAGCTTAATGGCTACTAACTATGGCTACACCTTC. Protein: CASSLMATNYGYTF.